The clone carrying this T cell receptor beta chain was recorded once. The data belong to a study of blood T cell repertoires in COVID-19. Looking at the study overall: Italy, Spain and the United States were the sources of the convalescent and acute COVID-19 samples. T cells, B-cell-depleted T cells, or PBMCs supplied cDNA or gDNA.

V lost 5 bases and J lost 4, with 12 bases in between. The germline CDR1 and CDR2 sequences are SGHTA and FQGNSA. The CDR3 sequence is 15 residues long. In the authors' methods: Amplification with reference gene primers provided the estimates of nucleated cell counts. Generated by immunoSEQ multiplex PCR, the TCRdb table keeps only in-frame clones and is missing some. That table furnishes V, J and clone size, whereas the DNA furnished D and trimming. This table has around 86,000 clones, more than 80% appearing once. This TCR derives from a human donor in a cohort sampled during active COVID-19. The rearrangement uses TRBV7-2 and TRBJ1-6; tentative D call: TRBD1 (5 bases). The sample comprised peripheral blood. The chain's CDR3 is CASSKSRQYNSPLHF. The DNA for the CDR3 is TGTGCCAGCAGCAAATCCCGACAGTATAATTCACCCCTCCACTTT.